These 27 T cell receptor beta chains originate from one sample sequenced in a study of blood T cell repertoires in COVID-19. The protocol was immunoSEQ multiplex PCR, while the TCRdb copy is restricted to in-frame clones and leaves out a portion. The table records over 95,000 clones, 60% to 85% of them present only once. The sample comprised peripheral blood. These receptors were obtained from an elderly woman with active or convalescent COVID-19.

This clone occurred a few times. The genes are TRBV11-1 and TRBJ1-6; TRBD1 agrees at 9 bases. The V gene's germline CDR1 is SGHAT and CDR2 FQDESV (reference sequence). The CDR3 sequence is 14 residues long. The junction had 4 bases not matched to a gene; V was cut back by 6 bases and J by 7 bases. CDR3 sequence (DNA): TGTGCCAGCAGTCAGACAGGGGGAAATTCACCCCTCCACTTT. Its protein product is CASSQTGGNSPLHF.

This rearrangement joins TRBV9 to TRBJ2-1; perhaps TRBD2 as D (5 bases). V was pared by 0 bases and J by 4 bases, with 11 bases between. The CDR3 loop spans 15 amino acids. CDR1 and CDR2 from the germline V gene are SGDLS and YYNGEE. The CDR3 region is CASSVEESGYNEQFF. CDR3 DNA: TGTGCCAGCAGCGTAGAGGAGTCGGGGTACAATGAGCAGTTCTTC.

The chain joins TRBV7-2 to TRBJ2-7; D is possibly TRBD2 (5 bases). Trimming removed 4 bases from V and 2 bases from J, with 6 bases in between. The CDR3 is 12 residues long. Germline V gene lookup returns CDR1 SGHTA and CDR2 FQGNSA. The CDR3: CASSSGTYEQYF. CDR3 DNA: TGTGCCAGCAGCTCCGGGACCTACGAGCAGTACTTC.

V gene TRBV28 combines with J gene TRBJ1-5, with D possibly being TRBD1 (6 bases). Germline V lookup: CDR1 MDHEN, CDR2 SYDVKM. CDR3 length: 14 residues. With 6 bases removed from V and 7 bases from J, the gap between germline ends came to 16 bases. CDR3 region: CASSETGRGQPQHF. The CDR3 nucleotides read TGTGCCAGCAGCGAAACAGGGAGGGGACAGCCCCAGCATTTT.

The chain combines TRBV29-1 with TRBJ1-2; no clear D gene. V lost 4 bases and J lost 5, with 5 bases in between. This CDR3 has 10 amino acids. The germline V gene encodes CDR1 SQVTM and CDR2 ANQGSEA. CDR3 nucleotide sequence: TGCAGCGTTGCTCGGTATGGCTACACCTTC. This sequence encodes CSVARYGYTF.

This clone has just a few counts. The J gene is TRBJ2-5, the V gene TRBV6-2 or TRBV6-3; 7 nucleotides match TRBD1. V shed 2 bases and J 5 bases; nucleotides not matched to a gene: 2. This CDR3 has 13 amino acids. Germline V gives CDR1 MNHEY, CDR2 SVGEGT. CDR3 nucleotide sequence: TGTGCCAGCAGTTACAGGGGGCTCGAGACCCAGTACTTC. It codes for CASSYRGLETQYF.

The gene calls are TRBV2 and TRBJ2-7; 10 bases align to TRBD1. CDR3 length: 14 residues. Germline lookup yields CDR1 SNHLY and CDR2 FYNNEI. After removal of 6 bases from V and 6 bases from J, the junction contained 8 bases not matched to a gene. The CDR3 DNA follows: TGTGCCAGCAGCGCGTTGACAGGGGGCGCCGAGCAGTACTTC. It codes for CASSALTGGAEQYF.

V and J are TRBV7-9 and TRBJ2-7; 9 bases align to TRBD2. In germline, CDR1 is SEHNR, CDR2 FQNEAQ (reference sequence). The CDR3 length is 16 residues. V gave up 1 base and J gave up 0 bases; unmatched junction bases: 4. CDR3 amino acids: CASSLGPSGNSYEQYF. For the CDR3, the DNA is TGTGCCAGCAGCTTAGGCCCTAGCGGGAACTCCTACGAGCAGTACTTC.

CDR3 protein: CASTGTGANTGELFF. CDR3 DNA sequence: TGCGCCAGCACCGGGACAGGGGCGAACACCGGGGAGCTGTTTTTT. The rearrangement links TRBV5-1 to TRBJ2-2; 10 bases align to TRBD1. The V gene's germline CDR1 is SGHRS and CDR2 YFSETQ. This CDR3 is built from 15 residues. V shed 6 bases, J shed 0 bases, and the junction held 2 bases outside the gene matches.

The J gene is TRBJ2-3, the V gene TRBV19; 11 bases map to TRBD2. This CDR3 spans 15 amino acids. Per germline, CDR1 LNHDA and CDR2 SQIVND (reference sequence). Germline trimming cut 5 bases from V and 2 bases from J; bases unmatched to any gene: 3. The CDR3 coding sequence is TGTGCCAGTAGTTTAGCGGGAGGGCCCACAGATACGCAGTATTTT. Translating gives CASSLAGGPTDTQYF.

This CDR3 is CSGGGGARYGYTF. Here the CDR3 DNA reads TGCAGCGGTGGAGGGGGCGCTCGGTATGGCTACACCTTC. V usage is TRBV29-1 and J usage is TRBJ1-2, with 7 bases matching TRBD1. Germline V lookup: CDR1 SQVTM, CDR2 ANQGSEA. The CDR3 has 13 residues. Unmatched junction bases numbered 10, after V lost 7 bases and J lost 5 bases.

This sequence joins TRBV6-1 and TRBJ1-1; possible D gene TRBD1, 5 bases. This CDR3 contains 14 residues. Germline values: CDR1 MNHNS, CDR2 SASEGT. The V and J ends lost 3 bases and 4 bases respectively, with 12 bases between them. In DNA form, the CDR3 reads TGTGCCAGCAGTGAGTTAGCAGGGCGCACTGAAGCTTTCTTT. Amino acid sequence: CASSELAGRTEAFF.

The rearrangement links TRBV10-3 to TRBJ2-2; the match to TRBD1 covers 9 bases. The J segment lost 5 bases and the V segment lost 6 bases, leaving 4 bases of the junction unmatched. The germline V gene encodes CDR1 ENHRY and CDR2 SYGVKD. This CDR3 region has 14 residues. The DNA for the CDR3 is TGTGCCATCAGACGGACAGGGGATACCGGGGAGCTGTTTTTT. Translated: CAIRRTGDTGELFF.

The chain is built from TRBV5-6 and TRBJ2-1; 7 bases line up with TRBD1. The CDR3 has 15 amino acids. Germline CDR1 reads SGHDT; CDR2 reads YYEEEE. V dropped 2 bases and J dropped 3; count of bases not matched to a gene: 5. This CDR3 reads CASSFRQGDYNEQFF. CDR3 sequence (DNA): TGTGCCAGCAGCTTCCGACAGGGAGACTACAATGAGCAGTTCTTC.

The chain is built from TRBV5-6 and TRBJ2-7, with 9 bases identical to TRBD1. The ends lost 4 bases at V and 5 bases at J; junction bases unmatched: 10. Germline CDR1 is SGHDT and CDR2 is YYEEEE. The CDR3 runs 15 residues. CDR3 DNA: TGTGCCAGCAGCAATCGGGACAGGGCTTACCACGAGCAGTACTTC. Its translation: CASSNRDRAYHEQYF.

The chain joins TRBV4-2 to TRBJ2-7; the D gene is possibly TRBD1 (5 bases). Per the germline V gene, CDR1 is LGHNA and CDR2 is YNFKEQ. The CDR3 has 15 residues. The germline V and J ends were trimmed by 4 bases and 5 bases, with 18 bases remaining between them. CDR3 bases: TGTGCCAGCAGCCGACACCTCGGAGAAGGGGACGAGCAGTACTTC. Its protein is CASSRHLGEGDEQYF.

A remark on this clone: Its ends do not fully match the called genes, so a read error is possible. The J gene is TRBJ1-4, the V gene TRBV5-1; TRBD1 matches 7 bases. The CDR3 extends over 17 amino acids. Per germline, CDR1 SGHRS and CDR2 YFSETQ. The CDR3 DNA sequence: TGTGCCAGCAGCCCGAGGGCCCGACAGGGCTCGTTTGAAAAACTGTTTTTT. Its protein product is CASSPRARQGSFEKLFF.

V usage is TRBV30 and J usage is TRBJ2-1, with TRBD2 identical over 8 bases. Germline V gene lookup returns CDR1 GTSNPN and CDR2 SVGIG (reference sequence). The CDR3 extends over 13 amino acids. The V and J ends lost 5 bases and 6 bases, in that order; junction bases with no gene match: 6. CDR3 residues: CAWSAGAINEQFF. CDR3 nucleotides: TGTGCCTGGTCAGCGGGAGCGATCAATGAGCAGTTCTTC.

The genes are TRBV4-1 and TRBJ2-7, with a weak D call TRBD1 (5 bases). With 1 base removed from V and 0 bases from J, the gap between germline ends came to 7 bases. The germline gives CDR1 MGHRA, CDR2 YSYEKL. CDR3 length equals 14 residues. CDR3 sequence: CASSQVQGSYEQYF. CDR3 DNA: TGCGCCAGCAGCCAAGTTCAGGGCTCCTACGAGCAGTACTTC.

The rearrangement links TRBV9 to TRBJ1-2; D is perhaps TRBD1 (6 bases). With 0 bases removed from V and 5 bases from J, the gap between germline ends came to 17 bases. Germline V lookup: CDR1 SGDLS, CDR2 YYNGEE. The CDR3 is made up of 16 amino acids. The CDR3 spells CASSVEGGPTPYGYTF. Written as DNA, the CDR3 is TGTGCCAGCAGCGTAGAAGGGGGACCGACGCCTTATGGCTACACCTTC.

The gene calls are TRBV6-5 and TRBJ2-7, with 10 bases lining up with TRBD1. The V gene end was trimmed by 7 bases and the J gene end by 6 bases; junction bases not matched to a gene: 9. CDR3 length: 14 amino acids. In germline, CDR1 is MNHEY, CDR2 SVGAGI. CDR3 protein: CASKRGQGSGEQYF. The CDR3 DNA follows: TGTGCCAGCAAGAGGGGACAGGGGAGTGGCGAGCAGTACTTC.

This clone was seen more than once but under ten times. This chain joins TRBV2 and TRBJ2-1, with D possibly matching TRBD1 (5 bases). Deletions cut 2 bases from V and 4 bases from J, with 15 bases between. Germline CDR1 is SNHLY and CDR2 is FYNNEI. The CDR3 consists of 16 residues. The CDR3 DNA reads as TGTGCCAGCAGTGAATTCGCCAGGGCTTCATACAATGAGCAGTTCTTC. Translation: CASSEFARASYNEQFF.

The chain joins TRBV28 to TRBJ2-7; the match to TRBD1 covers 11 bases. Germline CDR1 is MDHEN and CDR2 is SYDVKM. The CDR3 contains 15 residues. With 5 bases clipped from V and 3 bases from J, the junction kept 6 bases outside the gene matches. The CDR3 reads CASSPRTGGYYEQYF. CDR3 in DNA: TGTGCCAGCAGTCCCCGGACAGGGGGCTACTACGAGCAGTACTTC.

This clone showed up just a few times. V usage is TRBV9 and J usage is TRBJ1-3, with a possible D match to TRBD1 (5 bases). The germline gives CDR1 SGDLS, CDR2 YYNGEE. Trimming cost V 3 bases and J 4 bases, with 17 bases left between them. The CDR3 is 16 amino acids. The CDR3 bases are TGTGCCAGCAGCGGAGACCCCCGGGGGGTAGGAAACACCATATATTTT. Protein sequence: CASSGDPRGVGNTIYF.

The CDR3 sequence is CSASRTGGSPLHF. The CDR3 DNA sequence: TGCAGTGCTAGTAGGACAGGGGGCTCACCCCTCCACTTT. The V and J genes are TRBV20-1 and TRBJ1-6; 11 bases are a match to TRBD1. The CDR3 has 13 residues. Looked up from germline, CDR1 is DFQATT and CDR2 is SNEGSKA (reference sequence). Losses at the gene ends were 3 bases for V and 10 bases for J; bases not matched to a gene: 2.

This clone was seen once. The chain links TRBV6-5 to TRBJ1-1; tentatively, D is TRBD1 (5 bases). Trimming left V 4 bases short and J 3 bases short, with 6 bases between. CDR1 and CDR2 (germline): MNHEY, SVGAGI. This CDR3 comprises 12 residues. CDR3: CASSSRDTEAFF. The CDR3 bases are TGTGCCAGCAGTTCCAGGGACACTGAAGCTTTCTTT.

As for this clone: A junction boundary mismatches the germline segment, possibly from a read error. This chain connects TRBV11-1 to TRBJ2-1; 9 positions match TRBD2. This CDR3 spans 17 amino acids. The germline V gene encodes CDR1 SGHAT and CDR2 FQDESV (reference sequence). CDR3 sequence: CASSLAGLPSSYNEQFF. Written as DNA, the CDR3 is TGTGCCAGCAGCCTAGCGGGACTTCCTAGCTCCTACAATGAGCAGTTCTTC. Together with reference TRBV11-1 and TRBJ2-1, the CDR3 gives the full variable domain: EAEVAQSPRYKITEKSQAVAFWCDPISGHATLYWYRQILGQGPELLVQFQDESVVDDSQLPKDRFSAERLKGVDSTLKIQPAELGDSAMYLCASSLAGLPSSYNEQFFGPGTRLTVL.